This note documents a single T cell receptor (beta chain) sequence. These data originate in a study of shared clonotypes between healthy human individuals. The wider study: Three plates were used per donor for CD4 naive, three for CD4 memory, two for CD8 naive and one for CD8 memory.

Germline V gene sequence: CDR1 MNHEY, CDR2 SMNVEV (reference sequence). With 5 bases removed from V and 1 base from J, the gap between germline ends came to 12 bases. The CDR3 contains 15 residues. Assay runs were performed at deep level. Sequencing was performed with immunoSEQ multiplex PCR; in TCRdb, only in-frame clones are kept and a portion is missing. Of 2.3 million or so clones listed, 85% to 95% are singletons. This clonotype was sampled from a young man in good health. Some clones in this sample may be carry-over from other donors' samples. The chain links TRBV27 to TRBJ2-1; tentative D call: TRBD1 (6 bases). Sequenced sample: naive CD4+ T cells from PBMCs. Subset noted: CD45RA+ positively selected. Here the CDR3 reads CASSRPRGSYNEQFF. CDR3 nucleotide sequence: TGTGCCAGCAGTCGACCAAGGGGGTCCTACAATGAGCAGTTCTTC.